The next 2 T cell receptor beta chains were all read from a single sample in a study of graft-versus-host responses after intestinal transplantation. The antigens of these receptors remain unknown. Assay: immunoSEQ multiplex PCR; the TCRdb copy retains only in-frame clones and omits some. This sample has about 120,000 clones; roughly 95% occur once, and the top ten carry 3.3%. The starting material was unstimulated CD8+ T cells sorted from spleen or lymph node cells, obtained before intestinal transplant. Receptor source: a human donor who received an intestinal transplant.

CDR3 protein: CASRPGTVQNEKLFF. CDR3 nucleotides: TGTGCCAGTAGACCCGGGACAGTTCAGAATGAAAAACTGTTTTTT. The J gene is TRBJ1-4, the V gene TRBV19; 7 bases align to TRBD1. The CDR3 loop spans 15 amino acids. J lost 5 bases, V lost 6 bases, and 9 bases had no gene match. The germline V gene encodes CDR1 LNHDA and CDR2 SQIVND (reference sequence).

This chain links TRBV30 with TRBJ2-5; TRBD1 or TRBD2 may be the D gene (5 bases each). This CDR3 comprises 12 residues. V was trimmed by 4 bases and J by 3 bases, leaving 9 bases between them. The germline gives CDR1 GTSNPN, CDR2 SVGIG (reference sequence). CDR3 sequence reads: CAWMGDEETQYF. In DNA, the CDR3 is TGTGCCTGGATGGGGGACGAAGAGACCCAGTACTTC.